Listed here are 9 T cell receptor beta chains from one sample, sequenced in a study of cytomegalovirus exposure and HLA in healthy donors. The assay was immunoSEQ multiplex PCR, and TCRdb's table has in-frame clones only and misses some. In the table there are some 150,000 clones, approximately 90% of which are singletons. The sequencing input was PBMCs. These receptors were obtained from a man younger than 30 in good health and CMV-seronegative.

This clone was recorded once. The V and J genes are TRBV5-4 and TRBJ2-5; 9 bases fit TRBD2. Per germline, CDR1 SGHNT and CDR2 YYREEE (reference sequence). The CDR3 spans 15 residues. V was clipped by 7 bases and J by 3 bases; unmatched bases: 10. DNA for the CDR3: TGTGCCAGCCACTTACCGGGACTAGCAGAAGAGACCCAGTACTTC. It translates to CASHLPGLAEETQYF.

The rearrangement uses TRBV19 and TRBJ2-1; TRBD1 agrees at 9 bases. CDR3 length: 15 residues. Trimming took 3 bases from V and 6 from J; bases not matched to a gene: 6. The germline gives CDR1 LNHDA, CDR2 SQIVND (reference sequence). The CDR3 DNA reads TGTGCCAGTAGTATGTCACAGGGGGCGACCAATGAGCAGTTCTTC. Protein sequence: CASSMSQGATNEQFF. Drawing the rest from reference TRBV19 and TRBJ2-1, the complete variable domain is DGGITQSPKYLFRKEGQNVTLSCEQNLNHDAMYWYRQDPGQGLRLIYYSQIVNDFQKGDIAEGYSVSREKKESFPLTVTSAQKNPTAFYLCASSMSQGATNEQFFGPGTRLTVL.

The genes are TRBV25-1 and TRBJ1-4; D not resolved. This CDR3 comprises 14 residues. V lost 4 bases, J lost 7 bases, and 13 bases lay in between. CDR1 MGHDK and CDR2 SYGVNS come from the germline V gene. The CDR3 loop reads CASSGYIGAEKLFF. CDR3 bases: TGTGCCAGCAGTGGGTACATTGGTGCTGAAAAACTGTTTTTT.

This clone was detected once. The J gene is TRBJ2-7, the V gene TRBV7-3; 10 bases are shared with TRBD2. CDR1 SGHTA and CDR2 FQGTGA come from the germline V gene. V lost 2 bases to trimming and J lost 4 bases; unmatched junction nucleotides: 5. This CDR3 has 15 amino acids. CDR3: CASSLSSGGAYEQYF. The DNA of the CDR3 is TGTGCCAGCAGCTTATCGAGCGGGGGGGCGTACGAGCAGTACTTC.

This clone was found once. The chain links TRBV30 to TRBJ2-7, with D tentatively TRBD1 (6 bases). V lost 5 bases, J lost 5 bases, and 10 bases lay in between. The germline gives CDR1 GTSNPN, CDR2 SVGIG (reference sequence). This CDR3 region has 11 residues. The CDR3 DNA follows: TGTGCCTGGGTAGGGGGTAACGAGCAGTACTTC. Translation: CAWVGGNEQYF.

J is TRBJ1-5 and V is TRBV27; D is undetermined. Deletions cut 3 bases from V and 6 bases from J, with 24 bases between. The CDR3 extends over 18 amino acids. CDR1 is MNHEY and CDR2 is SMNVEV in the germline V gene (reference sequence). The CDR3 nucleotides read TGTGCCAGCAGTTTCCTCCCCTCGGGAGGGCTGGGAAGTCAGCCCCAGCATTTT. Translation: CASSFLPSGGLGSQPQHF.

The CDR3 loop reads CASRYLRNEQFF. CDR3 coding DNA: TGTGCCAGCAGATATTTGCGGAATGAGCAGTTCTTC. The rearrangement uses TRBV5-6 and TRBJ2-1; D ambiguous. The CDR3 extends over 12 amino acids. Per germline, CDR1 SGHDT and CDR2 YYEEEE. V gave up 5 bases and J gave up 7 bases, with 10 bases separating them. Based on the CDR3 plus reference TRBV5-6 and TRBJ2-1, the full variable domain is DAGVTQSPTHLIKTRGQQVTLRCSPKSGHDTVSWYQQALGQGPQFIFQYYEEEERQRGNFPDRFSGHQFPNYSSELNVNALLLGDSALYLCASRYLRNEQFFGPGTRLTVL.

V usage is TRBV19 and J usage is TRBJ1-1, with no clear D. The germline gives CDR1 LNHDA, CDR2 SQIVND (reference sequence). The V and J ends lost 3 bases and 4 bases respectively, with 12 bases between them. This CDR3 region has 14 residues. CDR3: CASSMSERSTEAFF. The CDR3 bases are TGTGCCAGTAGTATGAGTGAAAGGAGCACTGAAGCTTTCTTT.

The rearrangement links TRBV10-1 to TRBJ2-3; D call uncertain. V lost 5 bases to trimming and J lost 0 bases, with 3 bases between them. CDR3 length: 12 residues. Germline lookup yields CDR1 WNHNN and CDR2 SYGVQD (reference sequence). CDR3 protein: CASSLSTDTQYF. The DNA of the CDR3 is TGCGCCAGCAGTCTTAGCACAGATACGCAGTATTTT.